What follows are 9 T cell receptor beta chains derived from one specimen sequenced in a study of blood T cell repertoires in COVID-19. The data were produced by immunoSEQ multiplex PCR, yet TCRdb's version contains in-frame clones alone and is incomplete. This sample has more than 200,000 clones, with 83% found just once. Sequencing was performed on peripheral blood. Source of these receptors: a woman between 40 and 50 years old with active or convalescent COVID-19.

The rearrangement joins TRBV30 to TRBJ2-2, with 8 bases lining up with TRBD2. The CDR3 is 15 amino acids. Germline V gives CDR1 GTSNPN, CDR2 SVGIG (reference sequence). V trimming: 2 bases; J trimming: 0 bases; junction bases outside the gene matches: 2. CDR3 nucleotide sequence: TGTGCCTGGAGTCGGGGACTAGCGAACACCGGGGAGCTGTTTTTT. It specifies CAWSRGLANTGELFF.

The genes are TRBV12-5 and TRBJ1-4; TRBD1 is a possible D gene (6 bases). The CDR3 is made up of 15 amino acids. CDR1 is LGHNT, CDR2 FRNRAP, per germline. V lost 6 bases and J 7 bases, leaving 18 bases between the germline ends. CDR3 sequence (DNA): TGTGCTAGTGGGAAACTCGGGCAGGGGAGTGAAAAACTGTTTTTT. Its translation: CASGKLGQGSEKLFF.

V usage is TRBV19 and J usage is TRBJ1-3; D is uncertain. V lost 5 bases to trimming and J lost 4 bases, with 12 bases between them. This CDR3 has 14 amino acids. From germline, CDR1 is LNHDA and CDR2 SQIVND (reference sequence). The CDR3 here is CASSSTPQGNTIYF. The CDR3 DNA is TGTGCCAGTAGTTCTACTCCACAGGGAAACACCATATATTTT. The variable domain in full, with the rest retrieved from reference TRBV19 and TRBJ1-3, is DGGITQSPKYLFRKEGQNVTLSCEQNLNHDAMYWYRQDPGQGLRLIYYSQIVNDFQKGDIAEGYSVSREKKESFPLTVTSAQKNPTAFYLCASSSTPQGNTIYFGEGSWLTVV.

CDR3 sequence reads: CASSVEPLTSGRFYEQYF. CDR3 DNA sequence: TGTGCCAGCAGCGTAGAGCCCCTCACTAGCGGAAGATTCTACGAGCAGTACTTC. V gene TRBV9 combines with J gene TRBJ2-7; 8 bases are a match to TRBD2. This CDR3 is 18 amino acids long. Germline CDR1 is SGDLS and CDR2 is YYNGEE. Trimming took 0 bases from V and 3 from J; bases not matched to a gene: 14.

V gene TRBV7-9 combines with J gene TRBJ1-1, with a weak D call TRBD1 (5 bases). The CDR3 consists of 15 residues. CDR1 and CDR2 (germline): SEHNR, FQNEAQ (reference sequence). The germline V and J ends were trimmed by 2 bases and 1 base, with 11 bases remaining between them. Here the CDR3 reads CASSLRGRANTEAFF. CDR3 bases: TGTGCCAGCAGCTTACGCGGCAGGGCGAACACTGAAGCTTTCTTT.

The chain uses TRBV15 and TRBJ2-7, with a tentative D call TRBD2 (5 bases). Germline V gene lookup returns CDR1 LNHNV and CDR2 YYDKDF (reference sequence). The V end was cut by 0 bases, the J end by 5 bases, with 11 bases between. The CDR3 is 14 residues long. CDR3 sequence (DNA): TGTGCCACCAGCAGAGATCTAGCTAACGACGAGCAGTACTTC. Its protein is CATSRDLANDEQYF. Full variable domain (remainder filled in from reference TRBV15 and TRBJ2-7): DAMVIQNPRYQVTQFGKPVTLSCSQTLNHNVMYWYQQKSSQAPKLLFHYYDKDFNNEADTPDNFQSRRPNTSFCFLDIRSPGLGDTAMYLCATSRDLANDEQYFGPGTRLTVT.

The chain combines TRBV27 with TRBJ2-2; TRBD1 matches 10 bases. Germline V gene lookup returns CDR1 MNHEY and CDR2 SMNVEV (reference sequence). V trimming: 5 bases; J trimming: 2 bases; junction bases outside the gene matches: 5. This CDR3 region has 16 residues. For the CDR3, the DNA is TGTGCCAGCAGTCCGGACAGGGGGATTAACACCGGGGAGCTGTTTTTT. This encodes CASSPDRGINTGELFF.

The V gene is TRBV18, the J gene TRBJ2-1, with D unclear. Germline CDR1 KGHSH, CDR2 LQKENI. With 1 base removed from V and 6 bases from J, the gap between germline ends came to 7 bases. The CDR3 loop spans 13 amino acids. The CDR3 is CASSPLLANEQFF. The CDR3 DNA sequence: TGTGCCAGCTCACCACTACTTGCCAATGAGCAGTTCTTC.

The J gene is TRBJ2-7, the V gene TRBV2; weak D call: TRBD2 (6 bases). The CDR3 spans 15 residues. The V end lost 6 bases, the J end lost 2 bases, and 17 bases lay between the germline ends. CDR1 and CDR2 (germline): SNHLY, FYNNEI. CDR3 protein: CASRGGVSNPYEQYF. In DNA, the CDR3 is TGTGCCAGCAGGGGAGGAGTATCAAACCCCTACGAGCAGTACTTC.